This T cell receptor (beta chain) was captured by sequencing in a study of control samples from healthy donors and cancer patients. Deletions cut 6 bases from V and 5 bases from J, with 10 bases between. Germline V gives CDR1 SGHTA, CDR2 FQGTGA. CDR3 length: 13 amino acids. The assay was immunoSEQ multiplex PCR, and TCRdb's table has in-frame clones only and misses some. The repertoire includes 110,000 or so clones, roughly 89% of them detected once, and approximately 18% sits in the top ten. J is TRBJ2-2 and V is TRBV7-3; D might be TRBD1 (6 bases). Material for sequencing was blood. The receptor comes from a woman aged 45 to 65 in good health. CDR3 bases: TGTGCCAGCAGTAAACAGGGAACCGGGGAGCTGTTTTTT. Protein: CASSKQGTGELFF.